The 25 T cell receptor beta chains below come from one sample, sequenced in a study of cytomegalovirus exposure and HLA in healthy donors (TCRdb year 2017). The receptor library was made with the immunoSEQ multiplex PCR assay. For the multiplex PCR, a mixture combining 60 forward primers for TCR Vbeta segments and 13 reverse primers for TCR Jbeta segments was used. TCRdb obtained this table from immuneACCESS and retained in-frame rearrangements with V and J assigned. These tables miss some clones; where compared with another copy, unresolved V genes account for less than half of the shortfall, and the remainder is unexplained. In all, the sample holds some 85,000 clones, and approximately 84% of those were seen once. 2% to 3% of the sample rests with the top ten. The source material was PBMCs. Receptors originate from a woman aged 45-59 years in good health and CMV-seronegative.

The V call is TRBV6-1, the J call TRBJ2-7; possible D gene TRBD1, 5 bases. V was cut by 6 bases and J by 0 bases, with 15 bases left in between. Germline CDR1 reads MNHNS; CDR2 reads SASEGT. The CDR3 sequence is 15 residues long. In nucleotides, the CDR3 is TGTGCCAGCAGCCTCCGGACACTGAGCTCCTACGAGCAGTACTTC. This encodes CASSLRTLSSYEQYF.

A word on this clone: The same CDR3 arises from other DNA sequences in this sample as well. This chain uses TRBV27 with TRBJ2-7; D not resolved. V gave up 4 bases and J gave up 6 bases, with 10 bases separating them. From germline, CDR1 is MNHEY and CDR2 SMNVEV (reference sequence). CDR3 length equals 12 residues. Here the CDR3 DNA reads TGTGCCAGCAGTTCGGCAGGAATCGAGCAGTACTTC. This codes for CASSSAGIEQYF.

The genes are TRBV7-9 and TRBJ1-4; no firm D call. Trimming took 4 bases from V and 0 from J, leaving 9 bases between them. There are 15 residues in the CDR3. Germline CDR1 SEHNR, CDR2 FQNEAQ (reference sequence). The CDR3 region is CASSYSETTNEKLFF. The CDR3, as DNA: TGTGCCAGCAGCTACTCCGAGACAACTAATGAAAAACTGTTTTTT.

In this sample, this clone turned up once. The gene calls are TRBV15 and TRBJ2-4, with D unclear. V dropped 1 base and J dropped 0 bases, with 13 bases sitting between them. CDR1 LNHNV and CDR2 YYDKDF come from the germline V gene (reference sequence). The CDR3 consists of 17 residues. CDR3 nucleotides: TGTGCCACCAGCAGAGCGAGGAGAGGTATAGCCAAAAACATTCAGTACTTC. Protein: CATSRARRGIAKNIQYF.

The chain uses TRBV27 and TRBJ1-4; TRBD1 aligns across 9 bases. Germline V gene data show CDR1 as MNHEY and CDR2 as SMNVEV (reference sequence). The CDR3 covers 15 residues. Trimming at V came to 4 bases and at J to 12 bases, leaving 12 bases not matched to a gene. CDR3 amino acids: CASSWSDRGSTELFF. The CDR3 nucleotides read TGTGCCAGCAGTTGGTCGGACAGGGGCTCGACAGAACTGTTTTTT. Looking up the rest from reference TRBV27 and TRBJ1-4 gives the full variable domain: EAQVTQNPRYLITVTGKKLTVTCSQNMNHEYMSWYRQDPGLGLRQIYYSMNVEVTDKGDVPEGYKVSRKEKRNFPLILESPSPNQTSLYFCASSWSDRGSTELFFGSGTQLSVL.

The J gene is TRBJ1-5, the V gene TRBV19; 10 positions match TRBD1. Germline assignment: CDR1 LNHDA and CDR2 SQIVND (reference sequence). The V segment lost 4 bases and the J segment 1 base; nucleotides outside the gene matches: 7. The CDR3 is 17 amino acids. CDR3 protein: CASSSKGTGVSNQPQHF. CDR3 coding DNA: TGTGCCAGTAGTAGCAAAGGGACAGGGGTAAGCAATCAGCCCCAGCATTTT.

The gene calls are TRBV13 and TRBJ1-6; 10 nucleotides align to TRBD1. CDR3 length: 15 amino acids. Germline values: CDR1 PRHDT, CDR2 FYEKMQ (reference sequence). J lost 7 bases, V lost 1 base, and 1 base had no gene match. The CDR3 nucleotides are TGTGCCAGCAGCTTAGAGGACAGGGGGAATTCACCCCTCCACTTT. Amino acid sequence: CASSLEDRGNSPLHF.

J is TRBJ1-2 and V is TRBV5-1; TRBD1 matches at 10 bases. Germline-derived CDR1 and CDR2 are SGHRS and YFSETQ. V lost 2 bases to trimming and J lost 8 bases; unmatched junction nucleotides: 3. CDR3 length: 13 residues. CDR3 in amino acids: CASSLGQGVGYTF. The CDR3 nucleotides are TGCGCCAGCAGCTTAGGACAGGGGGTCGGCTACACCTTC. Full variable domain (rest looked up from reference TRBV5-1 and TRBJ1-2): KAGVTQTPRYLIKTRGQQVTLSCSPISGHRSVSWYQQTPGQGLQFLFEYFSETQRNKGNFPGRFSGRQFSNSRSEMNVSTLELGDSALYLCASSLGQGVGYTFGSGTRLTVV.

The J gene is TRBJ1-2, the V gene TRBV4-1, with a tentative D call TRBD1 (6 bases). Trimming left V 6 bases short and J 6 bases short, with 17 bases between. This CDR3 contains 14 residues. Looked up from germline, CDR1 is MGHRA and CDR2 is YSYEKL. CDR3 DNA sequence: TGCGCCAGCAGTCAGACAGGTGACTGGAATGGCTACACCTTC. It codes for CASSQTGDWNGYTF.

In this sample, this clone turned up a few times. The J gene is TRBJ2-7, the V gene TRBV28; tentatively, D is TRBD1 (5 bases). The CDR3 is 12 residues long. Trimming took 5 bases from V and 9 from J, leaving 14 bases between them. The germline CDR1 and CDR2 sequences are MDHEN and SYDVKM. In DNA form, the CDR3 reads TGTGCCAGCAGTGATCAGGGTTACCTGCAGTACGTC. Protein sequence: CASSDQGYLQYV.

This clone was observed a single time. Relative to the germline gene, one junction end is altered; a read error may explain this. At the DNA level, this CDR3 is encoded by other sequences in the same sample as well. The gene calls are TRBV2 and TRBJ2-1; 7 positions agree with TRBD2. CDR3 length: 16 amino acids. The germline CDR1 and CDR2 sequences are SNHLY and FYNNEI. The CDR3 reads CASLSEGRERYNEQFF. DNA for the CDR3: TGTGCCAGCCTATCAGAGGGGCGGGAGAGATACAATGAGCAATTCTTC. Looking up the rest from reference TRBV2 and TRBJ2-1 gives the full variable domain: EPEVTQTPSHQVTQMGQEVILRCVPISNHLYFYWYRQILGQKVEFLVSFYNNEISEKSEIFDDQFSVERPDGSNFTLKIRSTKLEDSAMYFCASLSEGRERYNEQFFGPGTRLTVL.

This chain connects TRBV18 to TRBJ2-1, with D perhaps matching TRBD1 (6 bases). The CDR3 totals 13 residues. The germline gives CDR1 KGHSH, CDR2 LQKENI. V lost 6 bases and J lost 8, with 14 bases in between. CDR3 protein: CASSLLQGDEQFF. The CDR3 nucleotides are TGTGCCAGCTCTTTATTACAGGGTGATGAGCAGTTCTTC.

This rearrangement joins TRBV12-5 to TRBJ1-1; D is ambiguous. Germline values: CDR1 LGHNT, CDR2 FRNRAP. The CDR3 is 12 amino acids. V lost 0 bases and J 11 bases, leaving 10 bases between the germline ends. The CDR3 region is CASGLVTYRAFF. The CDR3 nucleotides read TGTGCTAGTGGTTTGGTAACCTATCGGGCTTTCTTT.

CDR3 sequence reads: CSVRTGSDTQYF. In DNA, the CDR3 is TGCAGCGTTCGGACAGGGTCGGATACGCAGTATTTT. The V and J genes are TRBV29-1 and TRBJ2-3, with 8 bases that match TRBD1. V lost 5 bases to trimming and J lost 6 bases; unmatched junction nucleotides: 4. Germline CDR1 SQVTM, CDR2 ANQGSEA. The CDR3 sequence is 12 residues long.

This sequence joins TRBV13 and TRBJ2-7; TRBD1 matches 9 bases. The CDR3 covers 15 residues. Trimming at V came to 5 bases and at J to 4 bases, leaving 9 bases not matched to a gene. Germline CDR1 is PRHDT and CDR2 is FYEKMQ (reference sequence). The CDR3 region has the DNA TGTGCCAGCAGCCCACTCACAGGGGGCGGGTACGAGCAGTACTTC. Its translation is CASSPLTGGGYEQYF.

The gene calls are TRBV9 and TRBJ2-7, with D possibly being TRBD2 (5 bases). The V gene lost 2 bases and the J gene lost 6 bases, with 15 bases spanning the gap. CDR3 length: 14 residues. Per the germline V gene, CDR1 is SGDLS and CDR2 is YYNGEE. CDR3 bases: TGTGCCAGCAGCGTGAAGAGAGAGGGCGTCGAGCAGTACTTC. This gives the protein CASSVKREGVEQYF. Together with reference TRBV9 and TRBJ2-7, the CDR3 gives the full variable domain: DSGVTQTPKHLITATGQRVTLRCSPRSGDLSVYWYQQSLDQGLQFLIQYYNGEERAKGNILERFSAQQFPDLHSELNLSSLELGDSALYFCASSVKREGVEQYFGPGTRLTVT.

This clone is a singleton in its sample. The chain carries TRBV10-3 and TRBJ2-1, with D possibly being TRBD2 (5 bases). Per germline, CDR1 ENHRY and CDR2 SYGVKD. V lost 0 bases, J lost 9 bases, and 12 bases lay in between. This CDR3 comprises 14 residues. The CDR3 loop is CAISESSYGGEQFF. CDR3 DNA sequence: TGTGCCATCAGTGAGTCCTCCTATGGAGGTGAGCAGTTCTTC.

The genes are TRBV21-1 and TRBJ2-7; the DNA was not compared with TRBD1, the D call given in the table. TRBV21-1 is labeled a pseudogene. This CDR3 contains 14 residues. This CDR3 is CATRDRGNFGEQYV. The CDR3 region has the DNA TGTGCCACTAGAGACAGGGGAAATTTCGGCGAGCAGTACGTC.

This clone was detected only a few times. The chain is built from TRBV4-2 and TRBJ2-7; D might be TRBD1 (6 bases). V was shortened by 4 bases and J by 2 bases, with 18 bases between the two germline ends. The germline gives CDR1 LGHNA, CDR2 YNFKEQ. This CDR3 contains 16 residues. CDR3 region: CASSREGTTYTYEQYF. CDR3 coding DNA: TGTGCCAGCAGCCGTGAGGGGACAACCTATACCTACGAGCAGTACTTC.

The chain recombines TRBV7-3 with TRBJ2-3; 7 bases match TRBD2. Germline trimming cut 2 bases from V and 5 bases from J; bases unmatched to any gene: 7. CDR3 length: 15 residues. Germline V CDR1 and CDR2: SGHTA, FQGTGA. The DNA of the CDR3 is TGTGCCAGCAGCTTAGCACCCGGGGGGAGAGATACGCAGTATTTT. Translated, it gives CASSLAPGGRDTQYF.

This clone came up a few times. The chain uses TRBV7-2 and TRBJ2-7, with D perhaps TRBD1 (6 bases). V dropped 4 bases and J dropped 3 bases, with 16 bases sitting between them. The CDR3 runs 15 residues. Germline CDR1 is SGHTA and CDR2 is FQGNSA. The CDR3 DNA sequence: TGTGCCAGCAGCTCCGAATTGACAGGCCTCTACGAGCAGTACGTC. It codes for CASSSELTGLYEQYV.

V usage is TRBV7-9 and J usage is TRBJ2-1, with D tentatively TRBD2 (5 bases). In germline, CDR1 is SEHNR, CDR2 FQNEAQ (reference sequence). This CDR3 comprises 19 residues. Trimming took off 7 bases at V and 4 bases at J, with 29 bases between the two ends. The CDR3 DNA is TGTGCCAGCACCCAAATACGTTCGCTGGGCGAGGGTTGGTACAATGAGCAGTTCTTC. Its protein product is CASTQIRSLGEGWYNEQFF.

The chain combines TRBV2 with TRBJ1-2; perhaps TRBD1 as D (5 bases). Trimming shortened V by 3 bases and J by 4 bases, and 9 bases separated the two germline ends. CDR3 length: 13 residues. The germline CDR1 and CDR2 sequences are SNHLY and FYNNEI. As DNA, the CDR3 is TGTGCCAGCAGTGACCGGACACCCTATGGCTACACCTTC. Its protein product is CASSDRTPYGYTF.

The chain combines TRBV14 with TRBJ1-2; D perhaps matches TRBD1 (6 bases). V was shortened by 4 bases and J by 2 bases, with 17 bases between the two germline ends. Per germline, CDR1 SGHDN and CDR2 FVKESK. The length of the CDR3 is 16 residues. CDR3 residues: CASSRGGGQGNYGYTF. The DNA of the CDR3 is TGTGCCAGCAGCCGTGGAGGCGGGCAGGGGAACTATGGCTACACCTTC.

The chain joins TRBV15 to TRBJ1-2; a possible D gene is TRBD1 (5 bases). This CDR3 has 17 amino acids. CDR1 and CDR2 from the germline V gene are LNHNV and YYDKDF (reference sequence). Between the trimmed V and J ends, which lost 0 bases and 0 bases, there was a span of 14 bases. CDR3 protein: CATSREIGDSPNYGYTF. DNA of the CDR3: TGTGCCACCAGCAGAGAGATAGGGGATTCTCCTAACTATGGCTACACCTTC.